Shown below are 30 T cell receptor beta chains from a single sample sequenced in a study of PD-1 blockade in classical Hodgkin lymphoma. After autologous stem cell transplantation all patients relapsed, and prior brentuximab vedotin exposure differed between cohorts. Investigators isolated CD4+ T cells from thawed PBMCs through magnetic negative selection. Measured with immunoSEQ multiplex PCR; TCRdb has only the in-frame clones, and not every one. This sample has about 31,000 clones; less than 90% occur once, and the top ten carry 2.4%. Sequences were derived from CD4+ T cells from blood, sampled at baseline. The receptors derive from a human donor with classical Hodgkin lymphoma.

V usage is TRBV20-1 and J usage is TRBJ1-2; D is ambiguous. Trimming removed 7 bases from V and 6 bases from J, with 6 bases in between. This CDR3 has 9 amino acids. Germline assignment: CDR1 DFQATT and CDR2 SNEGSKA (reference sequence). Here the CDR3 DNA reads TGCAGTGTTGGGGATGGCTACACCTTC. It encodes CSVGDGYTF.

This clone has only a few counts. This chain's CDR3 is CASSQWDRGNEKLFF. DNA for the CDR3: TGTGCCAGCAGCCAATGGGACAGGGGAAATGAAAAACTGTTTTTT. This rearrangement joins TRBV14 to TRBJ1-4, with TRBD1 identical over 10 bases. The germline CDR1 and CDR2 sequences are SGHDN and FVKESK. J lost 5 bases, V lost 2 bases, and 2 bases had no gene match. This CDR3 region has 15 residues.

The chain is built from TRBV5-1 and TRBJ1-5, with no clear D. V lost 0 bases and J lost 7, with 14 bases in between. The CDR3 is made up of 15 amino acids. Germline V lookup: CDR1 SGHRS, CDR2 YFSETQ. The CDR3 protein is CASSLGAGNWQPQHF. In DNA form, the CDR3 reads TGCGCCAGCAGCTTGGGAGCGGGAAATTGGCAGCCCCAGCATTTT.

This clone was picked up one time. This chain links TRBV7-2 with TRBJ1-2; D may be TRBD1 (6 bases). The CDR3 sequence is 14 residues long. Deletions cut 4 bases from V and 4 bases from J, with 13 bases between. Germline values: CDR1 SGHTA, CDR2 FQGNSA. The CDR3 spells CASSSSRDIYGYTF. The CDR3 nucleotides are TGTGCCAGCAGCTCGTCCCGGGACATCTATGGCTACACCTTC.

The J gene is TRBJ1-5, the V gene TRBV19; TRBD1 matches 9 bases. Germline trimming cut 4 bases from V and 4 bases from J; bases unmatched to any gene: 5. Germline CDR1 is LNHDA and CDR2 is SQIVND (reference sequence). The CDR3 sequence is 15 residues long. This CDR3 reads CASSKWTGENQPQHF. CDR3 in DNA: TGTGCCAGTAGTAAATGGACAGGGGAAAATCAGCCCCAGCATTTT.

The chain carries TRBV14 and TRBJ1-1; D is unclear. Deletions cut 0 bases from V and 2 bases from J, with 10 bases between. Germline V gene data show CDR1 as SGHDN and CDR2 as FVKESK. This CDR3 has 15 amino acids. CDR3 residues: CASSQEVHLNTEAFF. CDR3 nucleotide sequence: TGTGCCAGCAGCCAAGAGGTACATCTAAACACTGAAGCTTTCTTT. Looking up the rest from reference TRBV14 and TRBJ1-1 gives the full variable domain: EAGVTQFPSHSVIEKGQTVTLRCDPISGHDNLYWYRRVMGKEIKFLLHFVKESKQDESGMPNNRFLAERTGGTYSTLKVQPAELEDSGVYFCASSQEVHLNTEAFFGQGTRLTVV.

J is TRBJ1-3 and V is TRBV11-3; the match to TRBD1 covers 8 bases. CDR3 length: 13 amino acids. Per germline, CDR1 SGHNT and CDR2 YENEEA. Germline trimming cut 5 bases from V and 4 bases from J; bases unmatched to any gene: 1. CDR3 protein: CASSQGAGNTIYF. The DNA of the CDR3 is TGTGCCAGCAGCCAGGGGGCCGGAAACACCATATATTTT.

The chain employs TRBV2 and TRBJ1-5; maybe TRBD1 (5 bases). Germline V CDR1 and CDR2: SNHLY, FYNNEI. Between the trimmed V and J ends, which lost 0 bases and 3 bases, there was a span of 15 bases. This CDR3 has 17 residues. The CDR3 spells CASSEAGGDGFNQPQHF. The CDR3 DNA reads TGTGCCAGCAGTGAAGCTGGGGGGGACGGCTTCAATCAGCCCCAGCATTTT.

The V call is TRBV9, the J call TRBJ2-1; TRBD2 agrees at 9 bases. The CDR3 has 13 amino acids. V lost 2 bases to trimming and J lost 10 bases; unmatched junction nucleotides: 4. From germline, CDR1 is SGDLS and CDR2 YYNGEE. The CDR3 protein is CASSVGTSREQFF. As DNA, the CDR3 is TGTGCCAGCAGCGTTGGGACTAGCAGGGAGCAGTTCTTC.

J is TRBJ2-1 and V is TRBV5-4, with 8 bases matching TRBD2. V lost 4 bases and J lost 6; bases outside the gene matches: 18. There are 18 residues in the CDR3. Germline loops: CDR1 SGHNT, CDR2 YYREEE (reference sequence). CDR3 in amino acids: CASSRTLLAAVWGNEQFF. The DNA of the CDR3 is TGTGCCAGCAGCCGAACCCTACTAGCGGCGGTTTGGGGCAATGAGCAGTTCTTC.

The chain recombines TRBV2 with TRBJ1-5; a weak D match, TRBD1 (5 bases). This CDR3 is built from 15 residues. Germline V gene data show CDR1 as SNHLY and CDR2 as FYNNEI. V was trimmed by 1 base and J by 4 bases, leaving 11 bases between them. CDR3 DNA sequence: TGTGCCAGCAGTGAAGACAGGTCCCGTAATCAGCCCCAGCATTTT. As protein: CASSEDRSRNQPQHF.

The gene calls are TRBV19 and TRBJ1-2; 8 nucleotides match TRBD1. Germline values: CDR1 LNHDA, CDR2 SQIVND (reference sequence). The CDR3 totals 16 residues. Germline trimming cut 4 bases from V and 4 bases from J; bases unmatched to any gene: 11. The DNA for the CDR3 is TGTGCCAGTAGTAGCGCTGGCAGGGGGCGTTCCTATGGCTACACCTTC. Translated, it gives CASSSAGRGRSYGYTF.

This clone was seen only once. The J gene is TRBJ2-5, the V gene TRBV5-1, with D possibly TRBD2 on 5 matching bases. V lost 1 base and J 3 bases, leaving 7 bases between the germline ends. The CDR3 contains 13 residues. Germline lookup yields CDR1 SGHRS and CDR2 YFSETQ. This CDR3 is CASSLNGEETQYF. CDR3 nucleotide sequence: TGCGCCAGCAGCTTGAACGGGGAAGAGACCCAGTACTTC. Full variable domain (outside the CDR3, taken from reference TRBV5-1 and TRBJ2-5): KAGVTQTPRYLIKTRGQQVTLSCSPISGHRSVSWYQQTPGQGLQFLFEYFSETQRNKGNFPGRFSGRQFSNSRSEMNVSTLELGDSALYLCASSLNGEETQYFGPGTRLLVL.

The rearrangement joins TRBV6-5 to TRBJ1-2, with 8 bases lining up with TRBD1. This CDR3 spans 16 amino acids. The germline gives CDR1 MNHEY, CDR2 SVGAGI. The junction had 8 bases not matched to a gene; V was cut back by 2 bases and J by 3 bases. CDR3 DNA sequence: TGTGCCAGCAGTTACACTCGACAGGGGCGTGACTATGGCTACACCTTC. Residues: CASSYTRQGRDYGYTF.

The chain joins TRBV7-2 to TRBJ1-2; maybe TRBD1 (5 bases). Germline CDR1 is SGHTA and CDR2 is FQGNSA. The V and J ends lost 1 base and 7 bases respectively, with 13 bases between them. The CDR3 covers 14 residues. The DNA for the CDR3 is TGTGCCAGCAGCTTAGACCAGGGTGTTACTGGCTACACCTTC. Translation: CASSLDQGVTGYTF.

This clone was recorded once. This rearrangement joins TRBV30 to TRBJ2-2, with a possible D match to TRBD1 (6 bases). V was clipped by 2 bases and J by 5 bases, with 9 bases between them. Germline assignment: CDR1 GTSNPN and CDR2 SVGIG (reference sequence). CDR3 length equals 13 residues. DNA of the CDR3: TGTGCCTGGAGTACAGGACAGACCGGGGAGCTGTTTTTT. Translation gives CAWSTGQTGELFF. Combining the CDR3 with reference TRBV30 and TRBJ2-2 gives the whole variable domain SQTIHQWPATLVQPVGSPLSLECTVEGTSNPNLYWYRQAAGRGLQLLFYSVGIGQISSEVPQNLSASRPQDRQFILSSKKLLLSDSGFYLCAWSTGQTGELFFGEGSRLTVL.

The gene calls are TRBV11-2 and TRBJ1-1; no clear D gene. The germline V and J ends were trimmed by 1 base and 1 base, with 10 bases remaining between them. This CDR3 has 15 residues. CDR1 SGHAT and CDR2 FQNNGV come from the germline V gene. The chain's CDR3 is CASSLAGGRNTEAFF. As DNA, the CDR3 is TGTGCCAGCAGCTTAGCGGGCGGCAGGAACACTGAAGCTTTCTTT. Full variable domain (outside the CDR3, taken from reference TRBV11-2 and TRBJ1-1): EAGVAQSPRYKIIEKRQSVAFWCNPISGHATLYWYQQILGQGPKLLIQFQNNGVVDDSQLPKDRFSAERLKGVDSTLKIQPAKLEDSAVYLCASSLAGGRNTEAFFGQGTRLTVV.

V gene TRBV28 combines with J gene TRBJ1-4; D may be TRBD1 (5 bases). Germline-derived CDR1 and CDR2 are MDHEN and SYDVKM. Trimming took off 1 base at V and 4 bases at J, with 25 bases between the two ends. The CDR3 spans 20 residues. CDR3 bases: TGTGCCAGCAGTTTATTCCCAGGGATATTTTTCAAGGCGGGTAATGAAAAACTGTTTTTT. This gives the protein CASSLFPGIFFKAGNEKLFF.

This clone showed up just once. The rearrangement joins TRBV7-9 to TRBJ1-3; D not resolved. Germline V gene data show CDR1 as SEHNR and CDR2 as FQNEAQ (reference sequence). The CDR3 is 16 amino acids. Trimming took 5 bases from V and 0 from J, leaving 14 bases between them. CDR3 DNA sequence: TGTGCCAGCAGCGGACGACGGAGACCCTCTGGAAACACCATATATTTT. Amino acids: CASSGRRRPSGNTIYF.

The DNA of the CDR3 is TGTGCCTGGAGGCAACAGGTCCGCACAGATACGCAGTATTTT. It is translated as CAWRQQVRTDTQYF. The rearrangement uses TRBV30 and TRBJ2-3, with D perhaps TRBD1 (5 bases). Deletions cut 3 bases from V and 1 base from J, with 11 bases between. Germline V CDR1 and CDR2: GTSNPN, SVGIG (reference sequence). This CDR3 has 14 amino acids.

The chain carries TRBV4-3 and TRBJ1-5; D possibly corresponds to TRBD1 (6 bases). CDR1 and CDR2 (germline): LGHNA, YSLEER. Trimming took off 1 base at V and 7 bases at J, with 11 bases between the two ends. The CDR3 covers 14 residues. CDR3 nucleotides: TGCGCCAGCAGCCAAGGAACAGGGACACAGCCCCAGCATTTT. This encodes CASSQGTGTQPQHF.

The chain couples TRBV7-2 to TRBJ2-7; 7 nucleotides line up with TRBD2. CDR1 and CDR2 (germline): SGHTA, FQGNSA. The CDR3 is 13 residues long. The trim removed 4 bases at V and 3 bases at J, leaving 3 bases unmatched. CDR3 residues: CASSYGTNYEQYF. The DNA of the CDR3 is TGTGCCAGCAGCTACGGGACTAACTACGAGCAGTACTTC.

J is TRBJ2-3 and V is TRBV5-6; D may be TRBD1 (6 bases). The ends were cut back, 4 bases at V and 2 bases at J, with 14 bases in the middle. Germline V CDR1 and CDR2: SGHDT, YYEEEE. The CDR3 covers 15 residues. As DNA, the CDR3 is TGTGCCAGCAGCCTAGGAGGACAGTTCACAGATACGCAGTATTTT. Amino acid sequence: CASSLGGQFTDTQYF.

The chain couples TRBV2 to TRBJ2-3; TRBD2 matches 13 bases. Trimming took 5 bases from V and 9 from J; bases not matched to a gene: 8. The CDR3 sequence is 15 residues long. Germline CDR1 and CDR2: SNHLY and FYNNEI. The CDR3 DNA follows: TGTGCCAGCAGTCTTAGGACTAGCGGGGGCGGCACGCAGTATTTT. Amino acids: CASSLRTSGGGTQYF.

This clone was observed a few times. The chain joins TRBV5-5 to TRBJ1-2; D possibly corresponds to TRBD1 (5 bases). Trimming took off 4 bases at V and 0 bases at J, with 16 bases between the two ends. This CDR3 contains 16 residues. Germline V gene sequence: CDR1 SGHKS, CDR2 YYEKEE (reference sequence). The CDR3, as DNA: TGTGCCAGCAGCACCCGTCTTTCGGGGGCTAACTATGGCTACACCTTC. Its translation: CASSTRLSGANYGYTF. The whole variable domain, filled in from reference TRBV5-5 and TRBJ1-2, reads DAGVTQSPTHLIKTRGQQVTLRCSPISGHKSVSWYQQVLGQGPQFIFQYYEKEERGRGNFPDRFSARQFPNYSSELNVNALLLGDSALYLCASSTRLSGANYGYTFGSGTRLTVV.

For the CDR3, the DNA is TGTGCCACCAGCAGAGATGAGGGTATAGCCTACGAGCAGTACTTC. It is translated as CATSRDEGIAYEQYF. V is TRBV15 and J is TRBJ2-7; possible D gene TRBD2, 5 bases. Trimming shortened V by 0 bases and J by 2 bases, and 11 bases separated the two germline ends. The CDR3 has 15 residues. Germline-derived CDR1 and CDR2 are LNHNV and YYDKDF (reference sequence).

The rearrangement links TRBV5-1 to TRBJ2-3; D possibly matches TRBD1 or TRBD2 (5 bases each). V shed 0 bases and J shed 3 bases, with 17 bases lying between them. Germline-derived CDR1 and CDR2 are SGHRS and YFSETQ. CDR3 length equals 17 residues. In nucleotides, the CDR3 is TGCGCCAGCAGCTTGGGTCACCGGGACCCTGGGACAGATACGCAGTATTTT. The encoded protein is CASSLGHRDPGTDTQYF.

CDR3 amino acids: CASSPTASGYTF. The CDR3 DNA reads as TGTGCCAGCAGTCCAACAGCAAGCGGCTACACCTTC. J is TRBJ1-2 and V is TRBV6-5; D gene unclear. V was shortened by 5 bases and J by 8 bases, with 12 bases between the two germline ends. The length of the CDR3 is 12 residues. Germline loops: CDR1 MNHEY, CDR2 SVGAGI.

The V and J genes are TRBV10-1 and TRBJ2-7; TRBD1 might be the D (6 bases). The length of the CDR3 is 13 residues. Per the germline V gene, CDR1 is WNHNN and CDR2 is SYGVQD (reference sequence). V shed 2 bases and J shed 3 bases, with 8 bases lying between them. The CDR3 region has the DNA TGCGCCAGCAGTGAGGGGGGCGGCTACGAGCAGTACTTC. Protein sequence: CASSEGGGYEQYF.

The chain couples TRBV30 to TRBJ2-5; 9 bases are a match to TRBD2. The junction had 9 bases not matched to a gene; V was cut back by 2 bases and J by 5 bases. Per germline, CDR1 GTSNPN and CDR2 SVGIG (reference sequence). The CDR3 loop spans 15 amino acids. The CDR3 DNA is TGTGCCTGGAGTACTTTAGCGGGAGTTCGCGAGACCCAGTACTTC. Translation gives CAWSTLAGVRETQYF.